This TCR beta chain was identified during a study of CD8 T cell repertoires and HIV-1 epitope variants. About the research overall: Twenty-five autologous and known Gag and Nef epitope variant peptides each stimulated T cells separately. 1M T cells were kept uncultured as a baseline.

In the case of this clone: The antigen is unknown.

Between the trimmed V and J ends, which lost 2 bases and 1 base, there was a span of 6 bases. Germline values: CDR1 SEHNR, CDR2 FQNEAQ (reference sequence). This CDR3 comprises 13 residues. Using immunoSEQ multiplex PCR, the repertoire was profiled, and TCRdb retains in-frame clones only, with some absent. The table lists about 4,800 clones, 60% to 70% of them singletons. The material sequenced was cultured CD8+ T cells derived from PBMCs. This sequence joins TRBV7-9 and TRBJ2-7, with D possibly being TRBD2 (5 bases). This clonotype originated in a male donor with HIV. The CDR3 nucleotides are TGTGCCAGCAGCTTACCGGGGTCCTACGAGCAGTACTTC. It yields the protein CASSLPGSYEQYF.